Following are 14 T cell receptor beta chains from one sample sequenced in a study of memory CD4+ T cells and cytomegalovirus serostatus. Method: immunoSEQ multiplex PCR; TCRdb's copy keeps in-frame clones and lacks some. The sample lists 50,000 to 60,000 clones, about three quarters occurring once. The sort gate was single viable CD3+CD4+CD8-CD45RO+ cells for memory CD4+ T cells. Sequences were obtained from memory CD4+ T cells from blood. The origin of the receptors is an adult in good health and CMV-seropositive.

The chain joins TRBV28 to TRBJ1-5; D is uncertain. Trimming cost V 0 bases and J 4 bases, with 13 bases left between them. The length of the CDR3 is 16 residues. Per the germline V gene, CDR1 is MDHEN and CDR2 is SYDVKM. The CDR3 protein is CASSLWAWVVNQPQHF. CDR3 bases: TGTGCCAGCAGTTTATGGGCTTGGGTTGTGAATCAGCCCCAGCATTTT.

V is TRBV2 and J is TRBJ1-1; TRBD1 agrees at 10 bases. Germline assignment: CDR1 SNHLY and CDR2 FYNNEI. V shed 7 bases and J 2 bases; nucleotides not matched to a gene: 4. CDR3 length equals 14 residues. The CDR3 region has the DNA TGTGCCAGCATCGAGACAGGGGGCAACACTGAAGCTTTCTTT. Its protein product is CASIETGGNTEAFF.

This rearrangement joins TRBV6-5 to TRBJ2-1; 11 nucleotides match TRBD2. The CDR3 has 15 residues. Losses at the gene ends were 2 bases for V and 7 bases for J; bases not matched to a gene: 4. Germline loops: CDR1 MNHEY, CDR2 SVGAGI. The DNA of the CDR3 is TGTGCCAGCAGTTACGTACTAGCGGGAGTGAATGAGCAGTTCTTC. Encoded protein: CASSYVLAGVNEQFF.

V gene TRBV30 combines with J gene TRBJ2-7, with D possibly being TRBD2 (5 bases). The germline gives CDR1 GTSNPN, CDR2 SVGIG (reference sequence). Trimming took off 2 bases at V and 1 base at J, with 6 bases between the two ends. CDR3 size: 12 residues. CDR3 amino acids: CAWSRESYEQYF. CDR3 nucleotides: TGTGCCTGGAGTAGGGAGTCCTACGAGCAGTACTTC. The complete variable domain, with remaining parts taken from reference TRBV30 and TRBJ2-7, reads SQTIHQWPATLVQPVGSPLSLECTVEGTSNPNLYWYRQAAGRGLQLLFYSVGIGQISSEVPQNLSASRPQDRQFILSSKKLLLSDSGFYLCAWSRESYEQYFGPGTRLTVT.

This chain links TRBV7-2 with TRBJ2-1; tentative D call: TRBD2 (6 bases). Per germline, CDR1 SGHTA and CDR2 FQGNSA. The germline V and J ends were trimmed by 7 bases and 9 bases, with 22 bases remaining between them. This CDR3 is built from 15 residues. Here the CDR3 reads CASTTMAGFKGEQFF. The CDR3 nucleotides are TGTGCCAGCACCACTATGGCGGGATTCAAGGGTGAGCAGTTCTTC.

CDR3 nucleotides: TGTGCCAGCAGTGATCTTGGGGGCTTAGGCACAGATACGCAGTATTTT. It codes for CASSDLGGLGTDTQYF. The V gene is TRBV6-1, the J gene TRBJ2-3; maybe TRBD1 (6 bases). Deletions cut 3 bases from V and 1 base from J, with 14 bases between. Germline V gene lookup returns CDR1 MNHNS and CDR2 SASEGT. The CDR3 extends over 16 amino acids.

The chain combines TRBV6-5 with TRBJ1-5; D is uncertain. This CDR3 has 14 residues. The V gene lost 7 bases and the J gene lost 0 bases, with 10 bases spanning the gap. Germline V gene data show CDR1 as MNHEY and CDR2 as SVGAGI. CDR3 in DNA: TGTGCCAGCACACACCTCAATAGCAATCAGCCCCAGCATTTT. It translates to CASTHLNSNQPQHF.

This clone was found a few times. The chain links TRBV6-6 to TRBJ1-3, with 9 positions matching TRBD1. Trimming took 0 bases from V and 7 from J; bases not matched to a gene: 4. The CDR3 spans 15 residues. In germline, CDR1 is MNHNY, CDR2 SVGAGI (reference sequence). In DNA form, the CDR3 reads TGTGCCAGCAGTTACTCGGAGACAGGGGGGAACACCATATATTTT. Protein product: CASSYSETGGNTIYF.

The J gene is TRBJ1-1, the V gene TRBV7-2; D might be TRBD1 (5 bases). The V gene's germline CDR1 is SGHTA and CDR2 FQGNSA. The germline V and J ends were trimmed by 0 bases and 7 bases, with 18 bases remaining between them. The CDR3 is made up of 16 amino acids. The chain's CDR3 is CASSLAGLGYGGEAFF. The CDR3 nucleotides are TGTGCCAGCAGCTTAGCCGGATTAGGGTACGGGGGTGAAGCTTTCTTT.

V usage is TRBV5-1 and J usage is TRBJ2-3; perhaps TRBD2 as D (6 bases). The CDR3 length is 14 residues. Per germline, CDR1 SGHRS and CDR2 YFSETQ. V lost 0 bases and J lost 4, with 9 bases in between. This CDR3 reads CASSLGGDADTQYF. In DNA, the CDR3 is TGCGCCAGCAGCTTGGGCGGGGATGCAGATACGCAGTATTTT.

The chain is built from TRBV9 and TRBJ2-3, with 10 bases that match TRBD2. CDR1 SGDLS and CDR2 YYNGEE come from the germline V gene. The trim removed 0 bases at V and 3 bases at J, leaving 10 bases unmatched. The CDR3 has 18 residues. As DNA, the CDR3 is TGTGCCAGCAGCGTAGGCCCCAGCGGGGGGGCCGATACAGATACGCAGTATTTT. It encodes CASSVGPSGGADTDTQYF.

This clone was observed a few times. The rearrangement joins TRBV28 to TRBJ1-5; D remains ambiguous. The CDR3 totals 15 residues. With 5 bases removed from V and 2 bases from J, the gap between germline ends came to 13 bases. Germline CDR1 is MDHEN and CDR2 is SYDVKM. The CDR3 sequence: CASSPPPGGNQPQHF. The CDR3 region has the DNA TGTGCCAGCAGTCCTCCTCCGGGCGGCAATCAGCCCCAGCATTTT. The variable domain in full, with the rest retrieved from reference TRBV28 and TRBJ1-5, is DVKVTQSSRYLVKRTGEKVFLECVQDMDHENMFWYRQDPGLGLRLIYFSYDVKMKEKGDIPEGYSVSREKKERFSLILESASTNQTSMYLCASSPPPGGNQPQHFGDGTRLSIL.

This clone has a handful of counts. The rearrangement uses TRBV5-1 and TRBJ2-5; D may match TRBD1 or TRBD2 (5 bases each). V dropped 0 bases and J dropped 1 base, with 10 bases sitting between them. The V gene's germline CDR1 is SGHRS and CDR2 YFSETQ. The CDR3 has 15 residues. The CDR3 nucleotides read TGCGCCAGCAGCTTGGAGGGACGGACCCAAGAGACCCAGTACTTC. Translation gives CASSLEGRTQETQYF. The whole variable domain, remainder taken from reference TRBV5-1 and TRBJ2-5, is KAGVTQTPRYLIKTRGQQVTLSCSPISGHRSVSWYQQTPGQGLQFLFEYFSETQRNKGNFPGRFSGRQFSNSRSEMNVSTLELGDSALYLCASSLEGRTQETQYFGPGTRLLVL.

In regard to this clone: The same CDR3 is also encoded by other DNA sequences in this sample. This chain links TRBV5-1 with TRBJ1-4; the D is unclear. The germline V and J ends were trimmed by 4 bases and 3 bases, with 7 bases remaining between them. The CDR3 runs 13 residues. Germline V lookup: CDR1 SGHRS, CDR2 YFSETQ. The CDR3 sequence is CASSPRPNEKLFF. DNA of the CDR3: TGCGCCAGCAGCCCTAGGCCTAATGAAAAACTGTTTTTT.